This T cell receptor (beta chain) was recorded in a study of OX40 agonist ivuxolimab in advanced cancers. The V gene lost 5 bases and the J gene lost 4 bases, with 14 bases spanning the gap. CDR3 length: 13 residues. CDR1 SQVTM and CDR2 ANQGSEA come from the germline V gene. The protocol was immunoSEQ multiplex PCR, while the TCRdb copy is restricted to in-frame clones and leaves out a portion. The profile shows over 60,000 clones, more than 80% of them singletons. This sequence was found in an adult with an advanced solid tumor such as melanoma, head and neck, liver or kidney cancer. The sample consisted of CD4+ or CD8+ T cells sorted from blood, taken in a trial of the OX40 agonist ivuxolimab. The chain uses TRBV29-1 and TRBJ2-5; the D gene is possibly TRBD1 (7 bases). The CDR3 DNA reads as TGCAGCGTTCCCAACAGGGGAGGAGAGACCCAGTACTTC. It yields the protein CSVPNRGGETQYF.